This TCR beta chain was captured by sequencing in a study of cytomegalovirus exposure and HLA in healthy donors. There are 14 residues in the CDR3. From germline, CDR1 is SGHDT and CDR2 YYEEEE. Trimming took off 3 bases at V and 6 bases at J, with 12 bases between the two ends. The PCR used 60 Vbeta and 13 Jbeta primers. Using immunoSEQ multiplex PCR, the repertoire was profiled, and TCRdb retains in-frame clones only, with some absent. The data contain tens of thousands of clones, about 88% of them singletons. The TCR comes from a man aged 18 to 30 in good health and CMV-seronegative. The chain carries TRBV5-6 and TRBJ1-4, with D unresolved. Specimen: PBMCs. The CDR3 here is CASSWLDGDEKLFF. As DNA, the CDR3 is TGTGCCAGCAGCTGGCTGGACGGGGATGAAAAACTGTTTTTT.